This T cell receptor beta chain was sequenced in a study of blood T cell repertoires in COVID-19. In the original workflow: Estimated nucleated cell counts came from reference gene primer amplification. Sequencing was performed with immunoSEQ multiplex PCR; in TCRdb, only in-frame clones are kept and a portion is missing. V, J and clone size are those of that table, while D and trimming were read from the DNA. Seen here are tens of thousands of clones, around 84% observed once, and the top ten hold over 2%. The CDR3 contains 15 residues. Looked up from germline, CDR1 is SGHDN and CDR2 is FVKESK. The ends lost 6 bases at V and 6 bases at J; junction bases unmatched: 4.

V usage is TRBV14 and J usage is TRBJ1-6, with 11 bases identical to TRBD1. The clonotype was recovered from a man aged 45 to 65 with acute or convalescent COVID-19. The material sequenced was peripheral blood. The CDR3 is CASSRTGGFNSPLHF. For the CDR3, the DNA is TGTGCCAGCAGTCGGACAGGGGGCTTTAATTCACCCCTCCACTTT.